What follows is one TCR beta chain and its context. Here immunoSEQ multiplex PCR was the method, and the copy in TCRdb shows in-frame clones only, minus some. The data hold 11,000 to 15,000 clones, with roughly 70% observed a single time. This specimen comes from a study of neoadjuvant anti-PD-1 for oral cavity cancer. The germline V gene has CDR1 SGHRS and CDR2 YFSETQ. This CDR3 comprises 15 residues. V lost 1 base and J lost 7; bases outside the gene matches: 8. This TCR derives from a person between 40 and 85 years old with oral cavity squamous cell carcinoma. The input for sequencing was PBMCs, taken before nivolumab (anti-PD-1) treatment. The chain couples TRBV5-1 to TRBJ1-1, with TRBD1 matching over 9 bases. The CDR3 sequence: CASSLLGQGRIEAFF. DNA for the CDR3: TGCGCCAGCAGCTTGCTAGGACAGGGGAGAATTGAAGCTTTCTTT.